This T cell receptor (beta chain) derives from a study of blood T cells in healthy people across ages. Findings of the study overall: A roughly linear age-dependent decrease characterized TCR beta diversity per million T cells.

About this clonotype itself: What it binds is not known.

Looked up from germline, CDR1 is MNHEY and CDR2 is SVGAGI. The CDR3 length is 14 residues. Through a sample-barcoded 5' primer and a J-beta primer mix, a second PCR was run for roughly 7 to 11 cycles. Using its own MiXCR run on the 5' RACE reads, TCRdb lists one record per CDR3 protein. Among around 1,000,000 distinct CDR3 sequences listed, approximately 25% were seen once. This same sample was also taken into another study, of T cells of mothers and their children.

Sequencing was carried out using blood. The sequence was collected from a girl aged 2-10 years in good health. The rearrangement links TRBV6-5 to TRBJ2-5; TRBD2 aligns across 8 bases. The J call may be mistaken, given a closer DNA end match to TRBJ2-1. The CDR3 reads CASRTGTSYGEQFF. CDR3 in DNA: TGTGCCAGCAGAACCGGGACTAGTTACGGCGAGCAGTTCTTC.